The T cell receptor beta chain under discussion was sequenced for a study of OX40 agonist ivuxolimab in advanced cancers. Across the whole study: Participants, approximately 80% male, averaged roughly 60 years of age, ranging from 23 to 79. It was permissible to have had prior anti-PD-1, anti-PD-L1 or anti-CTLA-4 therapy, and approximately 40% had some.

Profiled with immunoSEQ multiplex PCR; TCRdb holds only in-frame clones, not every one. The sample records approximately 38,000 clones, 82% being singletons. General study points: There was clonal expansion of CD4+ and CD8+ blood T cells by week 6 at 0.1 to 3.0 mg/kg.

Note on this clone: Antigen: not known.

This CDR3 region has 12 residues. Germline V CDR1 and CDR2: SGHRS, YFSETQ. Sequences were derived from CD4+ or CD8+ T cells sorted from blood, sampled in a trial of the OX40 agonist ivuxolimab. This receptor was identified in an adult with an advanced solid tumor such as melanoma, head and neck, liver or kidney cancer. The chain links TRBV5-1 to TRBJ2-5; the D is unclear. The DNA end favors TRBJ2-7, so the J call may be wrong. Here the CDR3 DNA reads TGCGCCAGCAACACCGACCAGTACGAGCAGTACTTC. It encodes CASNTDQYEQYF.